This TCR beta chain was captured in a study of response to subunit inactivated influenza vaccine. This clonotype was seen many times. TCRdb independently ran MiXCR on the RT-PCR reads; one entry per CDR3 protein. The table includes over 400,000 distinct CDR3 sequences, approximately 9.9% detected once. Sequencing was performed on PBMCs from blood, taken 35 to 45 days after vaccination. This receptor was taken from a man over 45 who received an inactivated influenza vaccine.

Here the CDR3 reads CASRPTSTDTQYF. In DNA form, the CDR3 reads TGTGCCAGCAGACCTACCAGCACAGATACGCAGTATTTT. The chain joins TRBV5-5 to TRBJ2-3; D not resolved. The CDR3 has 13 amino acids. Germline V gene lookup returns CDR1 SGHKS and CDR2 YYEKEE (reference sequence). V was clipped by 5 bases and J by 0 bases, with 7 bases between them.